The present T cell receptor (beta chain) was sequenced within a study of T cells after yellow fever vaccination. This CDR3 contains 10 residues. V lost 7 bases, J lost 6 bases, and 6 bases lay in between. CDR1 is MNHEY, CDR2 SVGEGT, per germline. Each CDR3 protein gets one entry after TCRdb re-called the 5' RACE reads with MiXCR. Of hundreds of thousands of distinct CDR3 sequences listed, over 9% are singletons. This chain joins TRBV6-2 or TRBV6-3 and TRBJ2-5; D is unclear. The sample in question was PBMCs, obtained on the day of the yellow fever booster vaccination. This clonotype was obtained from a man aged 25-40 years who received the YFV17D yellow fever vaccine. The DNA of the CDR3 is TGTGCCAGCAAAAATAAGACCCAGTACTTC. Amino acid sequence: CASKNKTQYF.